This TCR beta chain was captured by sequencing in a study of blood T cells in healthy people across ages. Study-wide results and caveats: Greater diversity and more naive CD4+ cells were seen in long-lived donors than in aged donors.

For the second PCR, which ran for about 6 to 11 cycles, a sample-barcoded 5' primer and a J-beta primer mix were used. TCRdb re-called the 5' RACE reads through MiXCR, storing one row per CDR3 protein. Of about 650,000 distinct CDR3 sequences in the sample, around 32% were seen once. In this sample, this clonotype turned up a few times. What it recognizes is unknown. The CDR3 consists of 15 residues. Germline CDR1 is LNHDA and CDR2 is SQIVND (reference sequence). With 4 bases removed from V and 7 bases from J, the gap between germline ends came to 17 bases. Sequences were obtained from blood. The gene calls are TRBV19 and TRBJ2-4, with D maybe TRBD1 (5 bases). This sequence was found in a woman of 80 years or more in good health. The CDR3 DNA follows: TGTGCCAGTAGTAGATCAGGGATGAGGCAGAACATTCAGTACTTC. Encoded protein: CASSRSGMRQNIQYF.